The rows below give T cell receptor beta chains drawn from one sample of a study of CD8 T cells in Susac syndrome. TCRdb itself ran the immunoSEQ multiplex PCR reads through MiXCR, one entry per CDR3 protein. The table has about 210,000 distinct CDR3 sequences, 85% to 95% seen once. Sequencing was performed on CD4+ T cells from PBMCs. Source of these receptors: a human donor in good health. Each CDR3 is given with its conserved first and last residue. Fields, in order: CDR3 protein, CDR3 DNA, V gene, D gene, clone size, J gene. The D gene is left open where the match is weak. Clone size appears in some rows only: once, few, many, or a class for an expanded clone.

CDR3 protein: CSAGAGGGQPQHF; CDR3 DNA: TGCAGCGCAGGCGCAGGGGGAGGTCAGCCCCAGCATTTT; V gene: TRBV29-1; D gene: TRBD1; clone size: .; J gene: TRBJ1-5
CDR3 protein: CASSVEGLDKLTFF; CDR3 DNA: TGTGCCAGCAGCGTAGAAGGTCTGGACAAATTAACTTTCTTT; V gene: TRBV9; D gene: .; clone size: .; J gene: TRBJ1-1
CDR3 protein: CASSQGPDQPQHF; CDR3 DNA: TGTGCCAGCAGTCAGGGCCCCGATCAGCCCCAGCATTTT; V gene: TRBV3-1; D gene: .; clone size: .; J gene: TRBJ1-5
CDR3 protein: CSASWANEKLFF; CDR3 DNA: TGCAGTGCTAGTTGGGCTAATGAAAAACTGTTTTTT; V gene: TRBV20-1; D gene: .; clone size: .; J gene: TRBJ1-4
CDR3 protein: CASSQDRPRGTDTQYF; CDR3 DNA: TGTGCCAGCAGCCAAGATAGGCCCAGGGGCACAGATACGCAGTATTTT; V gene: TRBV3-1; D gene: .; clone size: .; J gene: TRBJ2-3
CDR3 protein: CASSVLAGGNSYNEQFF; CDR3 DNA: TGTGCCAGCAGCGTTCTAGCGGGAGGGAATTCCTACAATGAGCAGTTCTTC; V gene: TRBV9; D gene: TRBD2; clone size: .; J gene: TRBJ2-1
CDR3 protein: CASRLAGNTGELFF; CDR3 DNA: TGTGCCAGCAGACTAGCGGGGAACACCGGGGAGCTGTTTTTT; V gene: TRBV2; D gene: TRBD2; clone size: .; J gene: TRBJ2-2
CDR3 protein: CASSQGTGGIYRLNEQFF; CDR3 DNA: TGTGCCAGCAGCCAAGGGACAGGGGGCATTTATCGGCTCAATGAGCAGTTCTTC; V gene: TRBV14; D gene: TRBD1; clone size: once; J gene: TRBJ2-1
CDR3 protein: CASSIDREGGYTF; CDR3 DNA: TGTGCCAGTAGTATAGATCGGGAGGGTGGCTACACCTTC; V gene: TRBV19; D gene: .; clone size: .; J gene: TRBJ1-2
CDR3 protein: CASIGGTGIETQYF; CDR3 DNA: TGTGCCAGCATTGGGGGGACAGGGATCGAGACCCAGTACTTC; V gene: TRBV6-1; D gene: TRBD1; clone size: .; J gene: TRBJ2-5
CDR3 protein: CATSDGGTDTQYF; CDR3 DNA: TGTGCCACCAGTGATGGGGGTACAGATACGCAGTATTTT; V gene: TRBV24-1; D gene: .; clone size: .; J gene: TRBJ2-3
CDR3 protein: CSVVTSGATDTQYF; CDR3 DNA: TGCAGCGTCGTAACTAGCGGGGCGACAGATACGCAGTATTTT; V gene: TRBV29-1; D gene: TRBD2; clone size: .; J gene: TRBJ2-3
CDR3 protein: CASSLPGEETQYF; CDR3 DNA: TGTGCCAGCAGCTTACCGGGAGAAGAGACCCAGTACTTC; V gene: TRBV7-2; D gene: .; clone size: .; J gene: TRBJ2-5
CDR3 protein: CSVGQRSGANVLTF; CDR3 DNA: TGCAGCGTTGGGCAGCGCTCTGGGGCCAACGTCCTGACTTTC; V gene: TRBV29-1; D gene: .; clone size: .; J gene: TRBJ2-6
CDR3 protein: CASSLTGGQTQYF; CDR3 DNA: TGTGCCAGCAGCTTGACAGGGGGCCAGACCCAGTACTTC; V gene: TRBV5-4; D gene: TRBD1; clone size: .; J gene: TRBJ2-5
CDR3 protein: CASSPPGQIQETQYF; CDR3 DNA: TGTGCCAGCAGTCCCCCGGGACAGATACAAGAGACCCAGTACTTC; V gene: TRBV12-3/TRBV12-4; D gene: TRBD1; clone size: .; J gene: TRBJ2-5
CDR3 protein: CTATAPNTGELFF; CDR3 DNA: TGCACCGCTACCGCCCCCAACACCGGGGAGCTGTTTTTT; V gene: TRBV20-1; D gene: .; clone size: .; J gene: TRBJ2-2
CDR3 protein: CAWSRTGTGDGYTF; CDR3 DNA: TGTGCCTGGAGCCGCACCGGGACAGGTGACGGCTACACCTTC; V gene: TRBV30; D gene: TRBD1; clone size: .; J gene: TRBJ1-2
CDR3 protein: CASSLGQSAGELFF; CDR3 DNA: TGCGCCAGCAGCTTGGGACAGTCGGCCGGGGAGCTGTTTTTT; V gene: TRBV5-1; D gene: .; clone size: once; J gene: TRBJ2-2
CDR3 protein: CSASSSSGGITDTQYF; CDR3 DNA: TGCAGTGCTAGTTCCTCTAGCGGGGGGATCACAGATACGCAGTATTTT; V gene: TRBV20-1; D gene: TRBD2; clone size: .; J gene: TRBJ2-3
CDR3 protein: CASSLRGTGNSPLHF; CDR3 DNA: TGTGCCAGCAGCTTAAGAGGCACAGGGAATTCACCCCTCCACTTT; V gene: TRBV11-2; D gene: .; clone size: .; J gene: TRBJ1-6
CDR3 protein: CASQGVSVDEQFF; CDR3 DNA: TGTGCCAGCCAGGGGGTATCGGTCGATGAGCAGTTCTTC; V gene: TRBV2; D gene: TRBD1; clone size: .; J gene: TRBJ2-1
CDR3 protein: CASSEGGQGPQPQHF; CDR3 DNA: TGTGCCAGCAGTGAAGGCGGACAGGGACCCCAGCCCCAGCATTTT; V gene: TRBV6-1; D gene: TRBD1; clone size: .; J gene: TRBJ1-5
CDR3 protein: CASSLAVGLGGNTQYF; CDR3 DNA: TGTGCCAGCAGCTTAGCGGTGGGACTAGGCGGGAATACGCAGTATTTT; V gene: TRBV7-2; D gene: TRBD2; clone size: .; J gene: TRBJ2-3
CDR3 protein: CSVLEVNTDGYTF; CDR3 DNA: TGCAGCGTTCTTGAGGTGAACACTGATGGCTACACCTTC; V gene: TRBV29-1; D gene: .; clone size: .; J gene: TRBJ1-2
CDR3 protein: CASSFAVDEQFF; CDR3 DNA: TGTGCCAGCAGCTTCGCAGTCGATGAGCAGTTCTTC; V gene: TRBV7-2; D gene: .; clone size: .; J gene: TRBJ2-1
CDR3 protein: CSPGRYQETQYF; CDR3 DNA: TGCAGTCCCGGTCGGTACCAAGAGACCCAGTACTTC; V gene: TRBV20-1; D gene: .; clone size: .; J gene: TRBJ2-5